A selection of T cell receptor beta chains follows, all from one sample in a study of early T cells in non-severe SARS-CoV-2 infection. TCRdb passed the 5' RACE reads through MiXCR, listing each CDR3 protein once. The sample has about 97,000 distinct CDR3 sequences; 11% are singletons. The input for sequencing was whole blood, taken at baseline. Every receptor here comes from an adult who was a healthcare worker with PCR-confirmed SARS-CoV-2 infection or an uninfected control (not recorded which). Each CDR3 is given with its conserved first and last residue. A D gene is named only where the DNA matches it firmly. Clone size is shown for a subset of rows, as once, few, many or a class of expanded clone.

>TRBJ2-7|NA|NA|TRBV7-9
TGTGCCAGCAGCTCCGGATTACAGGGTTTCGAGCAGTACTTC
CASSSGLQGFEQYF
>TRBJ1-2|NA|NA|TRBV3-1
TGTGCCAGCAGCCAGGGAGGAGACAATGGCTACACCTTC
CASSQGGDNGYTF
>TRBJ2-3|NA|few|TRBV20-1
TGCAGTGCTAGCGGGTTTAAACCCACAGATACGCAGTATTTT
CSASGFKPTDTQYF
>TRBJ1-6|NA|few|TRBV20-1
TGCAGTGCTAGATCCCAGGGGCGGATTTTTGGTTCACCCCTCCACTTT
CSARSQGRIFGSPLHF
>TRBJ2-7|TRBD2|few|TRBV27
TGTGCCAGCAGTGTTTCTGGAGGACTAGCGGGAGCTGAGCAGTACTTC
CASSVSGGLAGAEQYF
>TRBJ2-3|TRBD2|NA|TRBV7-2
TGTGCCAGCAGCCCCCGACAGCGGGGACGCACAGATACGCAGTATTTT
CASSPRQRGRTDTQYF
>TRBJ2-7|NA|NA|TRBV29-1
TGCAGCGTTGAATTCGGTTTGGGGTTTAACTACGAGCAGTACTTC
CSVEFGLGFNYEQYF
>TRBJ2-1|TRBD1|many|TRBV11-2
TGTGCCAGCAGCTCCGGTTTTCGGGACAGGGGGAAGAATGAGCAGTTCTTC
CASSSGFRDRGKNEQFF
>TRBJ2-2|NA|many|TRBV7-9
TGTGCCAGCTCTCTCCACTCGACTAACACCGGGGAGCTGTTTTTT
CASSLHSTNTGELFF
>TRBJ1-6|NA|NA|TRBV9
TGTGCCAGCAGCCCCCGGGAGACATCCTATTCACCCCTCCACTTT
CASSPRETSYSPLHF
>TRBJ2-3|NA|NA|TRBV24-1
TGTGCCACCAGGGCTTTGGGCACAGATACGCAGTATTTT
CATRALGTDTQYF
>TRBJ1-5|NA|NA|TRBV6-2/TRBV6-3
TGTGCCAGCAGTGAAGTCCCACAGCCCCAGCATTTT
CASSEVPQPQHF
>TRBJ2-1|NA|NA|TRBV7-6
TGTGCCAGCAGCCCCTGGGAAGGGGACTACAATGAGCAGTTCTTC
CASSPWEGDYNEQFF
>TRBJ1-4|NA|few|TRBV3-1
TGTGCCAGCAGCCCACGGGCTAATGAAAAACTGTTTTTT
CASSPRANEKLFF
>TRBJ1-5|TRBD1|NA|TRBV6-5
TGTGCCAGCAGAGCGGGACAGGGCCTTAATCAGCCCCAGCATTTT
CASRAGQGLNQPQHF
>TRBJ2-7|TRBD1|few|TRBV19
TGTGCCAGTAGTATAGGCTTCCTAGGGGGCGGCGAGGGCTACGAGCAGTACTTC
CASSIGFLGGGEGYEQYF
>TRBJ1-1|NA|NA|TRBV6-1
TGTGCCAGCAGTGAGTGGGAGAGTGGCACTGAAGCTTTCTTT
CASSEWESGTEAFF
>TRBJ2-3|NA|few|TRBV5-1
TGCGCCAGCAGCTTTAGCGTGGAGACCACAGATACGCAGTATTTT
CASSFSVETTDTQYF
>TRBJ2-7|TRBD1|few|TRBV7-2
TGTGCCAGCAGCCAGACAGGGGACGAGCAGTACTTC
CASSQTGDEQYF
>TRBJ1-6|NA|NA|TRBV19
TGTGCCAGCCACAACGGGGTAGGGCAATCACCCCTCCACTTT
CASHNGVGQSPLHF
>TRBJ1-2|NA|many|TRBV30
TGTGCCTGGAGTGAGGTCGGCTACACCTTC
CAWSEVGYTF
>TRBJ2-3|TRBD1|NA|TRBV7-9
TGTGCCAGCAGCCGCAACCGACAGGGGGCAGATACGCAGTATTTT
CASSRNRQGADTQYF